This T cell receptor (beta chain) was obtained from a study of blood T cell repertoires in COVID-19. This clone was seen just once. The ends lost 1 base at V and 7 bases at J; junction bases unmatched: 7. The germline CDR1 and CDR2 sequences are MNHEY and SMNVEV (reference sequence). There are 17 residues in the CDR3. Using immunoSEQ multiplex PCR, the repertoire was profiled, and TCRdb retains in-frame clones only, with some absent. This table has about 70,000 clones, 75% to 90% appearing once. V usage is TRBV27 and J usage is TRBJ2-2, with TRBD1 matching over 12 bases. This receptor was obtained from a human donor in a cohort sampled during active COVID-19. The material sequenced was peripheral blood. The CDR3 DNA sequence: TGTGCCAGCAGTTTATGGGGGGGACAGGGGGCCGTCGGGGAGCTGTTTTTT. It is translated as CASSLWGGQGAVGELFF.